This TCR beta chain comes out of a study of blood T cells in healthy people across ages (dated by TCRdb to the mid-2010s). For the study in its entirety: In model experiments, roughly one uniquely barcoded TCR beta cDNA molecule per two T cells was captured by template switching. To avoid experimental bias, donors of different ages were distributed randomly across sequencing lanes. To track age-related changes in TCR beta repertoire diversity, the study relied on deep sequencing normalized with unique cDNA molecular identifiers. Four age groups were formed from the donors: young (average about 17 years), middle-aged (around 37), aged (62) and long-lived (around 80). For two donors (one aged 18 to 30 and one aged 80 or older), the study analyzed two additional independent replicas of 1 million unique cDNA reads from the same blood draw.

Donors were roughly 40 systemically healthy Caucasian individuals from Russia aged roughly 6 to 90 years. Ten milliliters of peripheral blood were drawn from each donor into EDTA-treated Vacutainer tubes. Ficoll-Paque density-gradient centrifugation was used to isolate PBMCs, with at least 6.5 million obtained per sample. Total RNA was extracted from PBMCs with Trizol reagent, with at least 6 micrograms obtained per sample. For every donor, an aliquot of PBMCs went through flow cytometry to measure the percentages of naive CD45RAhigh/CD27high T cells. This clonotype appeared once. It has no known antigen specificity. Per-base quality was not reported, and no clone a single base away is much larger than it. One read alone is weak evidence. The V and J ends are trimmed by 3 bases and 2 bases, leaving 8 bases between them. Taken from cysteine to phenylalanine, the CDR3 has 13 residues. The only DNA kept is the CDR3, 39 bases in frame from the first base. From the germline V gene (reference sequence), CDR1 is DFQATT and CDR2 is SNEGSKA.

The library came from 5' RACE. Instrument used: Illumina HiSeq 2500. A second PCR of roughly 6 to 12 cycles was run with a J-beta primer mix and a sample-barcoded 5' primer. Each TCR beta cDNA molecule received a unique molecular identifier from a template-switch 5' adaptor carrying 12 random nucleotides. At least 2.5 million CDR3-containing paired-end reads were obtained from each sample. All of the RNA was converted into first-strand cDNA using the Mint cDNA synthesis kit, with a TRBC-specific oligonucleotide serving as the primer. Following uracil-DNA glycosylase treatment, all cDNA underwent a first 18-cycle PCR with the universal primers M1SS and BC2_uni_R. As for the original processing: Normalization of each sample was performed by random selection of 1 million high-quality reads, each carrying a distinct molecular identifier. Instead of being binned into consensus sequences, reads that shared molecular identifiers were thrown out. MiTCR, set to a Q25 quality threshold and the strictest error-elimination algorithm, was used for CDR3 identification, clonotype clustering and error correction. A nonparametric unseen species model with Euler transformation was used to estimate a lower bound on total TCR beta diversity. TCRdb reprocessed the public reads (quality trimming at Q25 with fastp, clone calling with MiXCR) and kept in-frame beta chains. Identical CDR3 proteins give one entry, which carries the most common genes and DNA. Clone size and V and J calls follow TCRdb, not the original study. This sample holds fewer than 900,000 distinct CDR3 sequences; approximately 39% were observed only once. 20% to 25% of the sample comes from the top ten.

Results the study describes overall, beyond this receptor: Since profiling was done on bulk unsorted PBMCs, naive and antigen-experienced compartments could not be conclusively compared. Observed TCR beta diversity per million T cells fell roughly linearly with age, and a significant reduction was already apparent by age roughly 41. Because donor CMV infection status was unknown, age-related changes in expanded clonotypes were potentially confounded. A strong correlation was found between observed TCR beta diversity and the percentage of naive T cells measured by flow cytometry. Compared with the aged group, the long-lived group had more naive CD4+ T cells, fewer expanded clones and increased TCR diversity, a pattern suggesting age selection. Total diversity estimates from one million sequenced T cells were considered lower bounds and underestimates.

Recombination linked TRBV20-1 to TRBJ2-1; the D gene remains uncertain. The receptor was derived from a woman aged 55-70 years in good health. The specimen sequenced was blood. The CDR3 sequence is CSAREKPYNEQFF. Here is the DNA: TGCAGTGCTAGGGAGAAACCCTACAATGAGCAGTTCTTC.